This TCR beta chain was sequenced for a study of blood T cell repertoires in COVID-19. Across the study: The samples span acute and convalescent COVID-19 from the United States, Italy and Spain.

In the original processing: Reference gene primer amplification gave estimated nucleated cell counts. Sequencing was performed with immunoSEQ multiplex PCR; in TCRdb, only in-frame clones are kept and a portion is missing. D and trimming were read from the DNA, whereas the V and J calls and clone size are those reported in that table. Among around 250,000 clones listed, 85% to 90% were seen once. The CDR3 has 14 residues. The germline V gene encodes CDR1 LNHNV and CDR2 YYDKDF (reference sequence). V lost 8 bases, J lost 5 bases, and 18 bases lay in between. The origin of this receptor is a man in his fifties or sixties with acute or convalescent COVID-19. The sequenced sample was peripheral blood. This sequence joins TRBV15 and TRBJ2-5; D perhaps matches TRBD1 (5 bases). CDR3 nucleotides: TGTGCCACCGGCTGGCAGCAGGGTCCGGAGACCCAGTACTTC. This gives the protein CATGWQQGPETQYF.